This T cell receptor beta chain was obtained from a study of blood T cell repertoires in COVID-19. Study-wide context: The United States, Italy and Spain were the sources of the acute and convalescent COVID-19 samples.

The assay was immunoSEQ multiplex PCR, and TCRdb's table has in-frame clones only and misses some. Here the sample spans 340,000 or so clones, around 90% being singletons. CDR1 is SQVTM, CDR2 ANQGSEA, per germline. V dropped 7 bases and J dropped 7; count of bases not matched to a gene: 8. This CDR3 comprises 13 residues. The TCR was taken from a man in his fifties with active or convalescent COVID-19. The V and J genes are TRBV29-1 and TRBJ1-5, with 9 bases lining up with TRBD1. Sequenced sample: peripheral blood. DNA for the CDR3: TGCAGCGCCCAACAGGGGGCTGGGCAGCCCCAGCATTTT. It is translated as CSAQQGAGQPQHF. The full variable domain, completed using reference TRBV29-1 and TRBJ1-5, is SAVISQKPSRDICQRGTSLTIQCQVDSQVTMMFWYRQQPGQSLTLIATANQGSEATYESGFVIDKFPISRPNLTFSTLTVSNMSPEDSSIYLCSAQQGAGQPQHFGDGTRLSIL.